This T cell receptor beta chain was documented in a study of cytomegalovirus exposure and HLA in healthy donors. The PCR was carried out with 60 Vbeta primers and 13 Jbeta primers. Clones were sequenced by immunoSEQ multiplex PCR, and TCRdb holds only the in-frame ones, with some missing. The table shows approximately 160,000 clones, with more than 70% occurring only once. Trimming took 8 bases from V and 6 from J, leaving 16 bases between them. Germline lookup yields CDR1 MNHEY and CDR2 SVGAGI. CDR3 length: 13 amino acids. Study results and limitations: Earlier analysis looked at TCR beta V segments, and most were productive about 90% or about 30% of the time. It was only CMV serostatus that was available as immune exposure information. Presence/absence results assume similar sequencing depth per donor, which may not hold.

For this clone: The antigen remains unidentified.

This chain connects TRBV6-5 to TRBJ1-1; D gene uncertain. The receptor was isolated from a woman aged 45-59 years in good health and CMV-seropositive. Material for sequencing was PBMCs. The CDR3 loop is CASGLLGRAEAFF. The CDR3, as DNA: TGTGCCAGCGGCCTACTTGGGAGGGCTGAAGCTTTCTTT.